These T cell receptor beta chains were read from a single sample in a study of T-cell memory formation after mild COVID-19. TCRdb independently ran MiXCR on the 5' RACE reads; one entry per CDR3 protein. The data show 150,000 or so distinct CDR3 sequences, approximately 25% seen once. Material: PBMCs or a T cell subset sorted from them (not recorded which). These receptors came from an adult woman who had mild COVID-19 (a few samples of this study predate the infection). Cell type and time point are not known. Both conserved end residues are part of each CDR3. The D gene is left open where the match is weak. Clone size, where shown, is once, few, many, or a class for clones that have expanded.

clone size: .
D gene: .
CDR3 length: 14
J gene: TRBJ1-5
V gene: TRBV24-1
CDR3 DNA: TGTGCCACCAGTGATGGGGACATATATCAGCCCCAGCATTTT
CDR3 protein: CATSDGDIYQPQHF

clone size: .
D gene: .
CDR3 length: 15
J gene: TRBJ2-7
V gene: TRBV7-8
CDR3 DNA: TGTGCCAGCAGCTTACATGTAGGGGGGACCTACGAGCAGTACTTC
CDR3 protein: CASSLHVGGTYEQYF

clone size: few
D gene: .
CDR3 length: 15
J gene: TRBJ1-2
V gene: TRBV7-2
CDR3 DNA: TGTGCCAGCAGCTTAGGACACTCCCTGCCGTATGGCTACACCTTC
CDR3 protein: CASSLGHSLPYGYTF

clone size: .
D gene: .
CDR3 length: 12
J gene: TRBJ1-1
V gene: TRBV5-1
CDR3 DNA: TGCGCCAGCAGCCTGACACAATCTGAAGCTTTCTTT
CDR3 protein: CASSLTQSEAFF

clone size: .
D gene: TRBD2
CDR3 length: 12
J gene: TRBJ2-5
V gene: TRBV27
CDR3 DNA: TGTGCCAGCAGAACGGGAGGGGAGACCCAGTACTTC
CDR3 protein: CASRTGGETQYF

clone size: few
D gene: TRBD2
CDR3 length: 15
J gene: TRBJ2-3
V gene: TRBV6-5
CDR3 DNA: TGTGCCAGCAGTATTGGGACTAGTAGGCTAGATACGCAGTATTTT
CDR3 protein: CASSIGTSRLDTQYF

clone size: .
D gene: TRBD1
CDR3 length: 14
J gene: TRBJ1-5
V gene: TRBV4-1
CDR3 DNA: TGCGCCAGCAGCCAAGGGACAGGGAGGCAGCCCCAGCATTTT
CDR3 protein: CASSQGTGRQPQHF

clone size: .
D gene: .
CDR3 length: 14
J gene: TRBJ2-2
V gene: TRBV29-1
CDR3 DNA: TGCAGCGGGCGTATAACAGGGATCACCGGGGAGCTGTTTTTT
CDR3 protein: CSGRITGITGELFF

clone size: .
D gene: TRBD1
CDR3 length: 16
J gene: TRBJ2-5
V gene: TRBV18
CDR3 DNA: TGTGCCAGCTCACCACCGCGGGACAGGGTGGAAGAGACCCAGTACTTC
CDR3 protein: CASSPPRDRVEETQYF

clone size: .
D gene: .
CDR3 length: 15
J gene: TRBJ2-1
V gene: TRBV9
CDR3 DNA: TGTGCCAGCAGCGTAGGGGGGGAACCTTACAATGAGCAGTTCTTC
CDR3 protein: CASSVGGEPYNEQFF

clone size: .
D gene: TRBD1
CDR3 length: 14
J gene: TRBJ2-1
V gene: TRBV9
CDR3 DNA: TGTGCCAGCTCACCGGGACAGGGCCCCAATGAGCAGTTCTTC
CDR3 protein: CASSPGQGPNEQFF

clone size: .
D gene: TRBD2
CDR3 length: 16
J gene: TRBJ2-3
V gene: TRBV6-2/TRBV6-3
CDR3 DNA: TGTGCCAGCAGTTACTCGGGGCGGGAGCCCACAGATACGCAGTATTTT
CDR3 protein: CASSYSGREPTDTQYF

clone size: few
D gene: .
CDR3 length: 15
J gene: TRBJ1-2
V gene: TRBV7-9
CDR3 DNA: TGTGCCAGCAGCTCGACGACAGTCCCGAACTATGGCTACACCTTC
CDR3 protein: CASSSTTVPNYGYTF

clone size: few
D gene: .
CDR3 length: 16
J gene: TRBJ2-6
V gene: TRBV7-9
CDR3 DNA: TGTGCCAGCAGCTCGGAGGGGGCGCCTGGGGCCAACGTCCTGACTTTC
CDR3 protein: CASSSEGAPGANVLTF

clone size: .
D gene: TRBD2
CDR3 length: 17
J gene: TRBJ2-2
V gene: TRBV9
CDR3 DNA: TGTGCCAGCAGCCACGCGGTAGCGGGAGTTTATACCGGGGAGCTGTTTTTT
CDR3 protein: CASSHAVAGVYTGELFF

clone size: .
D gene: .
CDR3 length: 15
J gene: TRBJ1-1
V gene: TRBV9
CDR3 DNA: TGTGCCAGCAGCGTAGCGGCAGGGTCGGGGACTGAAGCTTTCTTT
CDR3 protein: CASSVAAGSGTEAFF

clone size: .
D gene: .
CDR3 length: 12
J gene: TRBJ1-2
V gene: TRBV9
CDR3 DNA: TGTGCCAGCAGCGTAGGGGGAAATGGCTACACCTTC
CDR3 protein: CASSVGGNGYTF

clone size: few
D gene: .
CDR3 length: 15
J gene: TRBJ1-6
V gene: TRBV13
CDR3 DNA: TGTGCCAGCAGCTTAGGCCTTGGTGGGGGATCACCCCTCCACTTT
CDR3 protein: CASSLGLGGGSPLHF

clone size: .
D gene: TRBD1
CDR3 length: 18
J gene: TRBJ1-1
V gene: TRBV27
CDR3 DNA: TGTGCCAGCAGACACCTCCCGGGACAGGGGGGTCAGCGCACTGAAGCTTTCTTT
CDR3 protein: CASRHLPGQGGQRTEAFF

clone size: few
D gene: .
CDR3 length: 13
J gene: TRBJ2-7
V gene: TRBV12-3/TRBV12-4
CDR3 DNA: TGTGCCAGCAGTTTGACGACGGTCTACGAGCAGTACTTC
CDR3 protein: CASSLTTVYEQYF

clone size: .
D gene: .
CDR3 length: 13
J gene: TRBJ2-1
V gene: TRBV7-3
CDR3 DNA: TGTGCCAGCAGCTGGGGCGTGTGGAATGAGCAGTTCTTC
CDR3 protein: CASSWGVWNEQFF

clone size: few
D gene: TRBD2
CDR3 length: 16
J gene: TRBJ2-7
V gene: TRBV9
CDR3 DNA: TGTGCCAGCAGCGTAGCTGCTAGCGGGGATTCCTACGAGCAGTACTTC
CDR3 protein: CASSVAASGDSYEQYF

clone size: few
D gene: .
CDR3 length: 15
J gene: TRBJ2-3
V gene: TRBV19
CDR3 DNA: TGTGCCAGTAGGCTTAGAGCGGAGCTCACAGATACGCAGTATTTT
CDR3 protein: CASRLRAELTDTQYF

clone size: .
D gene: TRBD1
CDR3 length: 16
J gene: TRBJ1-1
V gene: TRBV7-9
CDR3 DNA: TGTGCCAGCAGCGGAACGGGACAGGGGCTGAACACTGAAGCTTTCTTT
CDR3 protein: CASSGTGQGLNTEAFF

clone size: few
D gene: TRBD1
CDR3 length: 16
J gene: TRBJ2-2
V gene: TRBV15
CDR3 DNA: TGTGCCACCAGCAACAGTAGGACAGGGAGGACCGGGGAGCTGTTTTTT
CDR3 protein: CATSNSRTGRTGELFF

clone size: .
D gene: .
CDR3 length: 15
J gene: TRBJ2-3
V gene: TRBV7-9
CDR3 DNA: TGTGCCAGCAGCGCGTTAACAACCATCGCAGATACGCAGTATTTT
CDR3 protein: CASSALTTIADTQYF

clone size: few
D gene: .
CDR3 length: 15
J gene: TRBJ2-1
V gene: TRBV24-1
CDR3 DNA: TGTGCCACCAGTGATTTGCAATCGGGCAGGATAGTGCAGTTCTTC
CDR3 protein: CATSDLQSGRIVQFF

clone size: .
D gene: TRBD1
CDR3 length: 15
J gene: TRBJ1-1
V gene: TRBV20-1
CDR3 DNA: TGCAGTGCTAGAGACGAGACAGGGTGGAACACTGAAGCTTTCTTT
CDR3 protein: CSARDETGWNTEAFF

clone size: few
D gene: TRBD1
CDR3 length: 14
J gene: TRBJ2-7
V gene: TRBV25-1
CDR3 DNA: TGTGCCAGCAGTGATGGGGACAGAGACTACGAGCAGTACTTC
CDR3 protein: CASSDGDRDYEQYF

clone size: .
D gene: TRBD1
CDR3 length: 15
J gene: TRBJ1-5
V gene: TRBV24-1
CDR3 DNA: TGTGCCACCAGTGAAAACGGACAGGGGGTTCAGCCCCAGCATTTT
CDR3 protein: CATSENGQGVQPQHF

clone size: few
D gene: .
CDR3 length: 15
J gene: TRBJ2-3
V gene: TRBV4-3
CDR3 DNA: TGCGCCAGCAGCCAAGAAGGAGTTCCCACAGATACGCAGTATTTT
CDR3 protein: CASSQEGVPTDTQYF

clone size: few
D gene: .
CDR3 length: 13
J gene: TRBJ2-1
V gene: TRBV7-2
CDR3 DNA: TGTGCCAGCACCTCCCCGCTTTACAATGAGCAGTTCTTC
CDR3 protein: CASTSPLYNEQFF

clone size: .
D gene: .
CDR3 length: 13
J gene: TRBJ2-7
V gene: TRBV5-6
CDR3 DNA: TGTGACAGCAGCCCGAGGGGGTCCTACGAGCAGTACTTC
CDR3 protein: CDSSPRGSYEQYF

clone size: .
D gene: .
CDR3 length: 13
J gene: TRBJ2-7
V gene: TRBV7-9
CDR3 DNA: TGTGCCAGCAGCTTCGAAGATTCCTACGAGCAGTACTTC
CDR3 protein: CASSFEDSYEQYF

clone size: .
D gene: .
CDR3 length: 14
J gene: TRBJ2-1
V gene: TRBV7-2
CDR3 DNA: TGTGCCAGCAGCTTAGGTTCCTTCTTGGATGAGCAGTTCTTC
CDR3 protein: CASSLGSFLDEQFF

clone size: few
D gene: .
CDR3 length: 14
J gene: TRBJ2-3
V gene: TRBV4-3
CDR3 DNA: TGCGCCAGCAGCCAAGGGACCGGGGCAGATACGCAGTATTTT
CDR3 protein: CASSQGTGADTQYF

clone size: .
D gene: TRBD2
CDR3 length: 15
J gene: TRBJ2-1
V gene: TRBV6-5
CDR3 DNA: TGTGCCAGCAGCGAACTAGCGCTCCCCTACAATGAGCAGTTCTTC
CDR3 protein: CASSELALPYNEQFF

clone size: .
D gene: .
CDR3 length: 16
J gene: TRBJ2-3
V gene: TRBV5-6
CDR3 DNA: TGTGCCAGCAGCTTGGATGGGACAAGAGGCACAGATACGCAGTATTTT
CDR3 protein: CASSLDGTRGTDTQYF

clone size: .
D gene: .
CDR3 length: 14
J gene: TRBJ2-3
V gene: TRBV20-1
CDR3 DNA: TGCAGTACCTTCTTGACAGCGCCGACAGATACGCAGTATTTT
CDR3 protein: CSTFLTAPTDTQYF

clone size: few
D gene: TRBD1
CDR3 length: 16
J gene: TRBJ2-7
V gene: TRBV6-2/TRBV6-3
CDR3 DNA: TGTGCCAGCAGTTACCCCCCCGGAGACAGGGGCTACGAGCAGTACTTC
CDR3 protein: CASSYPPGDRGYEQYF

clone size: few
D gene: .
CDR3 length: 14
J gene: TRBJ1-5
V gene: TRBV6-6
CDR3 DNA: TGTGCCAGCAGTTACTCGGGGGCCGGTCAGCCCCAGCATTTT
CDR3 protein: CASSYSGAGQPQHF

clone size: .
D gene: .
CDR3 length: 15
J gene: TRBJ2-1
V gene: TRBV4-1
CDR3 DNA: TGCGCCAGCAGCCTCCAGGCAGGGGCCAGCAATGAGCAGTTCTTC
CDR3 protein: CASSLQAGASNEQFF

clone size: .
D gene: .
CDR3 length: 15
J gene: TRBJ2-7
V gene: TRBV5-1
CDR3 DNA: TGCGCCAGCAGCGGCTCGGGGGGCGAGGCCTACGAGCAGTACTTC
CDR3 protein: CASSGSGGEAYEQYF

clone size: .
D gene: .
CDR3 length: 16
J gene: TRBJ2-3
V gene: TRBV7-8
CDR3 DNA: TGTGCCAGCAGCTTAGGAGTTTCGATGGGCACAGATACGCAGTATTTT
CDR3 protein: CASSLGVSMGTDTQYF

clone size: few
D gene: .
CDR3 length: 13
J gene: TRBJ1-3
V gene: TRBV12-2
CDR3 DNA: TGTGCAAGTCGCTGGACAGATTTAAACACCATATATTTT
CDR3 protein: CASRWTDLNTIYF

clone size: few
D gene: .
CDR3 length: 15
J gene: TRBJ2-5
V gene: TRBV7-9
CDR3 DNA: TGTGCCAGCAGCTTCCCCCCTGACTCCCGAGAGACCCAGTACTTC
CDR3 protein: CASSFPPDSRETQYF

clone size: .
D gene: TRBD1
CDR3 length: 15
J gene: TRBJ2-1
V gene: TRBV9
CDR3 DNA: TGTGCCAGCAGTTCAGCCGGGACAGGGGGCGATGAGCAGTTCTTC
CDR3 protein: CASSSAGTGGDEQFF

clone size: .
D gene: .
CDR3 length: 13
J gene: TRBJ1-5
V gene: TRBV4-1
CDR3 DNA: TGCGCCAGCAGCCAAGTGAGGGGTCAGCCCCAGCATTTT
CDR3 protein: CASSQVRGQPQHF

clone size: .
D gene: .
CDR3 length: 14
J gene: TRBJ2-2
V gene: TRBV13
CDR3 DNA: TGTGCCAGCAGCTCGGGACAGAACACCGGGGAGCTGTTTTTT
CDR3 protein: CASSSGQNTGELFF